This entry lists 31 T cell receptor beta chains sequenced from one sample in a study of tumor and adjacent non-tumor tissue in lung cancer. RNA was extracted from bulk tissue without any cell sorting. A modified ARM-PCR protocol with three rounds of nested PCR amplified TCRbeta. One entry per CDR3 protein, called by TCRdb with MiXCR from the multiplex PCR reads. The data contain under 150,000 distinct CDR3 sequences, 60% to 70% of them singletons. The specimen was lung tumor tissue. These receptor sequences come from a man aged 60 to 69 with small cell lung cancer.

This clonotype was counted a few times. The V call is TRBV5-1, the J call TRBJ2-5; D unclear. The CDR3 contains 13 residues. The germline gives CDR1 SGHRS, CDR2 YFSETQ. Trimming pared 4 bases from V and 4 bases from J, leaving 11 bases between. The DNA of the CDR3 is TGCGCCAGCAGCGTGTCCGTGGGAGAGACCCAGTACTTC. Its translation: CASSVSVGETQYF.

This clonotype has a handful of counts. The rearrangement uses TRBV6-1 and TRBJ2-1, with D possibly being TRBD2 (5 bases). This CDR3 region has 13 residues. V was pared by 3 bases and J by 6 bases, with 9 bases between. Germline lookup yields CDR1 MNHNS and CDR2 SASEGT. The CDR3 reads CASSDTRANEQFF. Here the CDR3 DNA reads TGTGCCAGCAGTGACACTAGAGCCAATGAGCAGTTCTTC.

The chain has TRBV11-1 and TRBJ2-2; D is possibly TRBD2 (7 bases). Per the germline V gene, CDR1 is SGHAT and CDR2 is FQDESV (reference sequence). CDR3 size: 14 residues. The V gene lost 3 bases and the J gene lost 16 bases, with 21 bases spanning the gap. Here the CDR3 DNA reads TGTGCCAGCAGCTTCACACAGGGTTTCGGGGGGCCGTTTTTT. This gives the protein CASSFTQGFGGPFF.

Details on this clonotype: Here the CDR3 omits its conserved ending phenylalanine or tryptophan, so a read error is the likely source. J is TRBJ2-2 and V is TRBV6-5; D call uncertain. The germline V gene encodes CDR1 MNHEY and CDR2 SVGAGI. The CDR3 runs to 13 residues. The ends were cut back, 3 bases at V and 4 bases at J, with 6 bases in the middle. The CDR3 coding sequence is TGTGCCAGCAGTTATATGGGCACCGGGGAGCTGTTTTTG. Its protein is CASSYMGTGELFL.

The chain carries TRBV6-2 or TRBV6-3 and TRBJ2-7; D remains unclear. The CDR3 is 14 amino acids. V gave up 6 bases and J gave up 6 bases, with 18 bases separating them. Germline V gives CDR1 MNHEY, CDR2 SVGEGT. CDR3 sequence: CASSPVGKGGEQYV. The DNA for the CDR3 is TGTGCCAGCAGCCCGGTAGGGAAAGGCGGCGAGCAGTACGTC.

This clonotype was seen just once. The junction departs from germline at one end; a sequencing error may be responsible. This chain connects TRBV4-1 to TRBJ2-1, with TRBD1 matching over 8 bases. CDR1 and CDR2 (germline): MGHRA, YSYEKL. The CDR3 loop spans 15 amino acids. The CDR3: CAISQEDREYNEQFF. The CDR3 coding sequence is TGCGCCATCAGCCAAGAGGACAGGGAATATAATGAACAGTTCTTC.

On this clonotype itself: One end of the junction varies from germline; a read error may be responsible. V usage is TRBV7-8 and J usage is TRBJ2-5, with 7 bases matching TRBD2. The CDR3 length is 13 residues. Germline V gene sequence: CDR1 SGHVS, CDR2 FQNEAQ. The CDR3: CANSKGLTETHYF. CDR3 nucleotide sequence: TGTGCCAACAGCAAGGGACTAACAGAGACCCATTACTTC.

Turning to this clonotype: The germline gene is not matched at one end of the junction; a read error may be the cause. The rearrangement uses TRBV11-2 and TRBJ2-1; 7 bases fit TRBD1. CDR3 size: 16 residues. Germline loops: CDR1 SGHAT, CDR2 FQNNGV. CDR3: CASSLATGTSYNEQFF. The CDR3 DNA reads as TGTGCCAGCAGCTTAGCGACAGGGACCTCCTACAACGAGCAGTTTTTC.

This chain joins TRBV11-2 and TRBJ2-1; D is ambiguous. CDR3 length: 13 residues. With 7 bases removed from V and 16 bases from J, the gap between germline ends came to 23 bases. The germline gives CDR1 SGHAT, CDR2 FQNNGV. In DNA, the CDR3 is TGTGCCAGCAACTTCGTGCTCAACAATGAACACTTCTTC. As protein: CASNFVLNNEHFF.

A word on this clonotype: One junction end disagrees with the germline gene, perhaps due to a read error. The chain couples TRBV20-1 to TRBJ1-5; perhaps TRBD1 as D (6 bases). The CDR3 totals 14 residues. Germline assignment: CDR1 DFQATT and CDR2 SNEGSKA (reference sequence). The CDR3 nucleotides read TGCAATGCTAGGGGGGCCCAACCCAATCAGCCCCAGCATTTT. Amino acids: CNARGAQPNQPQHF.

The genes are TRBV2 and TRBJ2-3; D call uncertain. Germline V CDR1 and CDR2: SNHLY, FYNNEI. The V and J ends lost 4 bases and 8 bases respectively, with 10 bases between them. The CDR3 length is 12 residues. The chain's CDR3 is CASSVKVGTQYF. Here the CDR3 DNA reads TGTGCCAGCAGTGTCAAAGTGGGTACGCAGTATTTT. The full variable domain, in which reference TRBV2 and TRBJ2-3 provide the parts outside the CDR3, is EPEVTQTPSHQVTQMGQEVILRCVPISNHLYFYWYRQILGQKVEFLVSFYNNEISEKSEIFDDQFSVERPDGSNFTLKIRSTKLEDSAMYFCASSVKVGTQYFGPGTRLTVL.

This clonotype was seen once. This CDR3 fails to terminate in the conserved phenylalanine or tryptophan, so it likely reflects a read error. The rearrangement joins TRBV11-3 to TRBJ2-4, with D uncertain. The germline V gene encodes CDR1 SGHNT and CDR2 YENEEA. The CDR3 runs 15 residues. The DNA for the CDR3 is TGTGCCAGTAGCTTAGGGTCCGCGGATAGAAACATTCAGTACCTC. It yields the protein CASSLGSADRNIQYL.

On this clonotype: Germline and junction disagree at one end, which may indicate a read error. The CDR3 loop is CASSSRWSEKLFF. CDR3 sequence (DNA): TGTGCCAGCAGCTCCAGATGGAGTGAAAAACTGTTCTTT. This chain connects TRBV11-2 to TRBJ1-4; D uncertain. Germline V gene data show CDR1 as SGHAT and CDR2 as FQNNGV. This CDR3 region has 13 residues.

Ten or more counts support this clonotype. CDR3 residues: CARPRRYGEQYV. The CDR3 DNA reads TGCGCCAGACCCAGACGATACGGCGAGCAGTACGTC. The chain has TRBV10-2 and TRBJ2-7; D gene unclear. CDR1 is WSHSY, CDR2 SAAADI, per germline. Deletions cut 9 bases from V and 6 bases from J, with 15 bases between. CDR3 length: 12 amino acids.

Comment on this clonotype: A junction boundary mismatches the germline segment, possibly from a read error. This chain links TRBV6-1 with TRBJ2-3, with 8 positions matching TRBD2. The CDR3 has 15 amino acids. Germline CDR1 reads MNHNS; CDR2 reads SASEGT. For the CDR3, the DNA is TGTGCCAGCAGTGGATCTGTGACTAGCGAGAGGTCTAATCGTTTT. Protein sequence: CASSGSVTSERSNRF.

The chain is built from TRBV11-1 and TRBJ2-4; maybe TRBD2 (5 bases). V lost 2 bases to trimming and J lost 1 base, with 21 bases between them. Germline V gene lookup returns CDR1 SGHAT and CDR2 FQDESV (reference sequence). CDR3 length: 19 residues. The CDR3 DNA reads as TGTGCCAGCAGCTTACGGAGCGGTAGTAAGTCTCTGGCCAAAAACATTCAGTACTTC. Residues: CASSLRSGSKSLAKNIQYF.

Of note for this clonotype: At one end the junction does not follow the germline gene, possibly because of a read error. The J gene is TRBJ2-1, the V gene TRBV5-4, with a tentative D call TRBD2 (7 bases). Germline lookup yields CDR1 SGHNT and CDR2 YYREEE (reference sequence). This CDR3 is built from 14 residues. CDR3 protein: CVSSLGLGGDEQFF. CDR3 nucleotide sequence: TGTGTCAGCAGCTTAGGACTAGGGGGGGATGAGCAGTTCTTC.

Notes on this clonotype: A read error may account for a junction end that differs from germline. The rearrangement uses TRBV28 and TRBJ2-1, with 10 nucleotides matching TRBD1. The germline CDR1 and CDR2 sequences are MDHEN and SYDVKM. The CDR3 contains 17 residues. CDR3 nucleotide sequence: TGTACCAGCAGTCCGGTGTTTGGGACAGGGGCCTACAACGAACAGTTCTTC. Translation gives CTSSPVFGTGAYNEQFF.

In the case of this clonotype: One end of the junction is discordant with germline, which a read error may explain. The chain links TRBV20-1 to TRBJ2-3; unclear D gene. The CDR3 has 16 amino acids. Germline V gene data show CDR1 as DFQATT and CDR2 as SNEGSKA (reference sequence). CDR3 DNA sequence: TGCAGTGCTAGTTCAATGGAGACATCTTCCACAGATACTCAGTATTTT. As protein: CSASSMETSSTDTQYF.

This clonotype was seen more than once but under ten times. CDR3 DNA sequence: TGTGCCAGCAGTCGCCGGGAAACCGGGGAGCTGTTTTTT. The encoded protein is CASSRRETGELFF. This chain joins TRBV12-3 or TRBV12-4 and TRBJ2-2; perhaps TRBD2 as D (5 bases). CDR3 length: 13 residues. V gave up 5 bases and J gave up 5 bases, with 9 bases separating them.

Note on this clonotype: Just one base apart from a much larger clone, this may be a read error. The rearrangement links TRBV20-1 to TRBJ2-3, with 10 bases matching TRBD2. The CDR3 is made up of 15 amino acids. The germline V gene encodes CDR1 DFQATT and CDR2 SNEGSKA (reference sequence). The CDR3 loop reads CCAEGRAGGRDTQYF. The CDR3 DNA reads TGCTGTGCTGAGGGGAGAGCGGGAGGGCGAGATACGCAGTATTTT.

Turning to this clonotype: The junction differs from germline at one of its ends, possibly a read error. V is TRBV4-1 and J is TRBJ2-3; possible D gene TRBD2, 5 bases. The CDR3 sequence is 16 residues long. Germline CDR1 is MGHRA and CDR2 is YSYEKL. Here the CDR3 reads CASSQLGSLLTDTQYF. The DNA for the CDR3 is TGCGCCAGTAGCCAGCTTGGGAGCCTTCTCACAGATACGCAGTATTTT.

Comments on this clonotype: At one boundary the junction diverges from the germline segment, which might be a read error. V gene TRBV6-5 combines with J gene TRBJ2-3, with D tentatively TRBD2 (5 bases). This CDR3 has 15 residues. Germline CDR1 is MNHEY and CDR2 is SVGAGI. CDR3 coding DNA: TGTTCCAGCAGCTCCATCGGAGCTAGCACAGATACACAGTATTTT. Its translation is CSSSSIGASTDTQYF.

In regard to this clonotype: A much larger clone differs by one base, so this may be a read error. Given the absence of the conserved phenylalanine or tryptophan at the CDR3 end, a read error is likely. This chain uses TRBV12-3 or TRBV12-4 with TRBJ2-5; TRBD2 matches 10 bases. The J call may be wrong; the DNA end is better matched by TRBJ2-1. CDR3 size: 17 residues. The CDR3 region is CASSPGTSESSYNEQFI. The CDR3 nucleotides read TGTGCCAGCAGCCCCGGGACTAGCGAAAGCTCCTACAATGAGCAGTTCATC.

This clonotype was observed many times. The genes are TRBV6-2 or TRBV6-3 and TRBJ2-1, with D possibly TRBD2 on 6 matching bases. The CDR3 length is 14 residues. V was clipped by 5 bases and J by 6 bases, with 14 bases between them. Per germline, CDR1 MNHEY and CDR2 SVGEGT. This CDR3 reads CASSIRLEVNEQFF. DNA for the CDR3: TGTGCCAGCAGTATCAGACTAGAAGTCAATGAGCAGTTCTTC.

This clonotype came up many times. The chain couples TRBV6-1 to TRBJ2-7; the D is unclear. Germline V gene lookup returns CDR1 MNHNS and CDR2 SASEGT. CDR3 length equals 16 residues. The V end was cut by 2 bases, the J end by 2 bases, with 16 bases between. CDR3 sequence (DNA): TGTGCCAGCAGTGAACTCTCTGGTCGGGCCACCTACGAGCAGTACTTC. Translating gives CASSELSGRATYEQYF.

V is TRBV20-1 and J is TRBJ2-7; D possibly corresponds to TRBD1 (7 bases). The CDR3 loop spans 14 amino acids. Germline V gives CDR1 DFQATT, CDR2 SNEGSKA (reference sequence). The CDR3: CNARGLARSYEQYV. CDR3 DNA sequence: TGCAATGCTAGGGGGCTAGCGAGATCCTACGAGCAGTACGTC.

Remarks on this clonotype: This may arise from a read error, as a much more abundant clone is one base away. The chain is built from TRBV11-2 and TRBJ1-1; weak D call: TRBD1 (6 bases). The length of the CDR3 is 15 residues. Germline loops: CDR1 SGHAT, CDR2 FQNNGV. Trimming took 2 bases from V and 5 from J, leaving 15 bases between them. In nucleotides, the CDR3 is TGTGCCAGCAGCTTAAGGTTTGGGGGCCAAACTGAAGCTTTCTTT. It specifies CASSLRFGGQTEAFF.

The gene calls are TRBV6-6 and TRBJ1-1, with D perhaps TRBD1 (5 bases). Germline CDR1 and CDR2: MNHNY and SVGAGI (reference sequence). Trimming removed 10 bases at V and 1 base at J, with 13 bases between. The CDR3 is 13 amino acids. CDR3 coding DNA: TGTGCCATCAGCATCGGACAGAACACTGAAGCTTTCTTT. Translated: CAISIGQNTEAFF.

The genes are TRBV7-3 and TRBJ2-2, with D possibly TRBD1 on 6 matching bases. Looked up from germline, CDR1 is SGHTA and CDR2 is FQGTGA. The CDR3 is made up of 15 amino acids. Trimming took 8 bases from V and 10 from J, leaving 23 bases between them. The CDR3 here is CASGAPDSPTVELFF. The CDR3 DNA reads TGTGCCAGCGGCGCCCCGGACAGCCCTACTGTGGAGCTGTTTTTT.

V and J are TRBV5-1 and TRBJ2-4, with a weak D call TRBD1 (5 bases). V shed 4 bases and J shed 13 bases, with 18 bases lying between them. This CDR3 has 13 amino acids. Germline assignment: CDR1 SGHRS and CDR2 YFSETQ. The CDR3: CASSEDNPWVQYF. CDR3 in DNA: TGCGCCAGCAGCGAGGACAACCCCTGGGTCCAGTACTTC.